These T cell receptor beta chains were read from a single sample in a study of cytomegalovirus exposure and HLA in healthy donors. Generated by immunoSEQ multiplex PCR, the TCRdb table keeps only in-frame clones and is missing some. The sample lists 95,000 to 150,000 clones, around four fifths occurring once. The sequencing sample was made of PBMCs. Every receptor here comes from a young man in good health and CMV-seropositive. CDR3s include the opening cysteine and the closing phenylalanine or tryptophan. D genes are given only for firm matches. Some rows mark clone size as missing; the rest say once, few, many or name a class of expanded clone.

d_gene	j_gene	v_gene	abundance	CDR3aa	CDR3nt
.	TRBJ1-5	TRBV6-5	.	CASSSEVGNQPQHF	TGTGCCAGCAGCTCAGAGGTGGGCAATCAGCCCCAGCATTTT
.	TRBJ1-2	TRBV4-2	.	CASSQDGGGYTF	TGTGCCAGCAGCCAAGATGGAGGGGGCTACACCTTC
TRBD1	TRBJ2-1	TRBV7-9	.	CASSSGQGDNEQFF	TGTGCCAGCAGCTCGGGACAGGGCGACAATGAGCAGTTCTTC
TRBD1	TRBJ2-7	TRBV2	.	CASSDLNDGVTGTQYF	TGTGCCAGCAGTGATTTAAATGACGGGGTGACAGGGACGCAGTACTTC
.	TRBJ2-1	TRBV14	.	CASSQFGGNNEQFF	TGTGCCAGCAGCCAATTCGGCGGGAACAATGAGCAGTTCTTC
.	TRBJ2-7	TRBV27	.	CASSVGTSYEQYF	TGTGCCAGCAGTGTGGGCACCTCCTACGAGCAGTACTTC
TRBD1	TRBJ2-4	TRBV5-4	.	CASSFRDRENIQYF	TGTGCCAGCAGCTTCCGGGACAGGGAAAACATTCAGTACTTC
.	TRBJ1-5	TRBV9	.	CASSVGQSSNQPQHF	TGTGCCAGCAGCGTCGGACAGAGTAGCAATCAGCCCCAGCATTTT
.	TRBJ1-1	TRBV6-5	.	CASNKGENTEAFF	TGTGCCAGCAATAAGGGAGAGAACACTGAAGCTTTCTTT
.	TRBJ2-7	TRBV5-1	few	CASSFGDTYEQYF	TGCGCCAGCAGCTTCGGGGATACCTACGAGCAGTACTTC
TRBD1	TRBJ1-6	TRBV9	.	CASSGVGQGDSPLHF	TGTGCCTCCTCGGGAGTCGGACAGGGTGATTCACCCCTCCACTTT
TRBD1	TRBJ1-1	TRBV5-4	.	CASSSTGGTEAFF	TGTGCCAGCAGCTCCACAGGGGGGACTGAAGCTTTCTTT
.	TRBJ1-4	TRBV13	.	CASSPPRVRWEKLFF	TGTGCCAGCAGCCCCCCCAGGGTGCGATGGGAAAAACTTTTTTTT
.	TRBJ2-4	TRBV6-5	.	CATSLGNIQYF	TGTGCCACCTCCCTCGGGAACATTCAGTACTTC
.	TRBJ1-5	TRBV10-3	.	CAISEFGNQPQHF	TGTGCCATCAGTGAATTCGGTAATCAGCCCCAGCATTTT